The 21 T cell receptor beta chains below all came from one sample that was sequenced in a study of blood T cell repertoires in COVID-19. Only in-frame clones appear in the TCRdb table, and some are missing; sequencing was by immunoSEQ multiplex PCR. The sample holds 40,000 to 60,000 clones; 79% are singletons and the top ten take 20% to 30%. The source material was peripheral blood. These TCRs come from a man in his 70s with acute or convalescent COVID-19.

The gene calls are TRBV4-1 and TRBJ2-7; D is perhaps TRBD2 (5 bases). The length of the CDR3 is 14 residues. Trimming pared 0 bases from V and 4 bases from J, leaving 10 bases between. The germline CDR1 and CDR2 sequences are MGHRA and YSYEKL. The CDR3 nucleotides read TGCGCCAGCAGCCAAGAAGCGACTAATTACGAGCAGTACTTC. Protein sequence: CASSQEATNYEQYF.

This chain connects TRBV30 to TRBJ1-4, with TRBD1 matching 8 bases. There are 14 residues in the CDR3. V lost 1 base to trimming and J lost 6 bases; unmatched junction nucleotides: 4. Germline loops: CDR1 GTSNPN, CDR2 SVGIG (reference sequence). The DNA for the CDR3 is TGTGCCTGGAGTGGGGGACAGGTTTATGAAAAACTGTTTTTT. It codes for CAWSGGQVYEKLFF.

The CDR3, as DNA: TGTGCCAGCAGCCAGACAGGTTTGGATTCACCCCTCCACTTT. Residues: CASSQTGLDSPLHF. The chain recombines TRBV3-1 (or the pseudogene TRBV3-2) with TRBJ1-6; tentative D call: TRBD1 (6 bases). The germline gives CDR1 LGHDT, CDR2 YNNKEL (reference sequence). Trimming stripped 3 bases from V and 8 bases from J, with 11 bases between. This CDR3 is 14 amino acids long.

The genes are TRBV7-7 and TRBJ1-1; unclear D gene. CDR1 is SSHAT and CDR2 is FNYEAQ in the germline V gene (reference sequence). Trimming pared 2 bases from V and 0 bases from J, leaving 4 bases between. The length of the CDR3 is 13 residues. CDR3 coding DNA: TGTGCCAGCAGCTTAACGGTGAACACTGAAGCTTTCTTT. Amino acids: CASSLTVNTEAFF.

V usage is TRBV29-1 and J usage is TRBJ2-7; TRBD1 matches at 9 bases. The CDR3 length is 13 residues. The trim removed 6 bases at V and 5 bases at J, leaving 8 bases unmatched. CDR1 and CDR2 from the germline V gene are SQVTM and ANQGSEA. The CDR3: CSVRDRVINEQYF. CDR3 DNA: TGCAGCGTCCGGGACAGGGTTATTAACGAGCAGTACTTC.

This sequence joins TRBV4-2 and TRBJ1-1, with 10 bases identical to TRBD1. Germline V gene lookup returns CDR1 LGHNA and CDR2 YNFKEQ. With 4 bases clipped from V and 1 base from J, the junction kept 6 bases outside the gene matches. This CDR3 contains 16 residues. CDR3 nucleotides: TGTGCCAGCAGCCCTGGCGGACAGGGGGGGAACACTGAAGCTTTCTTT. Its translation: CASSPGGQGGNTEAFF.

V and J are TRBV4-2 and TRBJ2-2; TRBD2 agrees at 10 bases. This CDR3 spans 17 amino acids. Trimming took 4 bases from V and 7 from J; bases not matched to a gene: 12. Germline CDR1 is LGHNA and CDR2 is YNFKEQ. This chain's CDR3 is CASSPQTSGMDVGELFF. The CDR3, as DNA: TGTGCCAGCAGCCCCCAAACTAGCGGGATGGACGTCGGGGAGCTGTTTTTT.

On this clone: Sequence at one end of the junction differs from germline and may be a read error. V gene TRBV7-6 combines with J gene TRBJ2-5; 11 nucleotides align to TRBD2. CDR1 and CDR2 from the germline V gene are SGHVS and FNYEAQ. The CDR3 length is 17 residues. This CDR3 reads CASSLALASGGKETQYF. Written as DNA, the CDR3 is TGTGCCAGCAGCCTAGCCTTGGCTAGCGGGGGGAAAGAGACCCAGTACTTC.

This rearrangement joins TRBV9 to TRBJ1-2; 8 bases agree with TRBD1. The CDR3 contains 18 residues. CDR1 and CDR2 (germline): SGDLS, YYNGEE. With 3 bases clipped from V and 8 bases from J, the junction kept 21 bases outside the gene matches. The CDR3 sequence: CASSGPRPGDRFYPGYTF. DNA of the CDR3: TGTGCCAGCAGCGGCCCACGGCCGGGGGACAGGTTTTATCCAGGCTACACCTTC.

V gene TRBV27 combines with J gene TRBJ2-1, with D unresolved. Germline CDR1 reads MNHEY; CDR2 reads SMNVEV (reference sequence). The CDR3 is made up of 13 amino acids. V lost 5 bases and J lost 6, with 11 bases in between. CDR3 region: CASSHGSRNEQFF. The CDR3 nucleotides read TGTGCCAGCAGTCACGGGTCTCGCAATGAGCAGTTCTTC.

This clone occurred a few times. The CDR3 spells CASSVYRGEEQYF. CDR3 coding DNA: TGTGCCAGCAGTGTCTACAGGGGGGAAGAGCAGTACTTC. V is TRBV27 and J is TRBJ2-7; TRBD1 matches at 8 bases. Germline values: CDR1 MNHEY, CDR2 SMNVEV (reference sequence). J gave up 7 bases and V 5 bases, and 7 bases lay outside the gene matches. The CDR3 loop spans 13 amino acids.

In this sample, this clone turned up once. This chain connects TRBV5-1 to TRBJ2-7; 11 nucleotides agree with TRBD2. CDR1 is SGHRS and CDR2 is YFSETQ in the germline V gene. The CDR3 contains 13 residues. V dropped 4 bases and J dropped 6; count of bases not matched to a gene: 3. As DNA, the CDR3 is TGCGCCAGCAGCCCAGGACTAGCGGGCGAGCAGTACTTC. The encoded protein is CASSPGLAGEQYF.

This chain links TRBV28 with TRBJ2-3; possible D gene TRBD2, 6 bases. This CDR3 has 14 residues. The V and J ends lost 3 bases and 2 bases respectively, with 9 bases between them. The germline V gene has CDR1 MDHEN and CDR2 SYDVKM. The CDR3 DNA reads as TGTGCCAGCAGTTTCGGCGGGGCCACAGATACGCAGTATTTT. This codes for CASSFGGATDTQYF.

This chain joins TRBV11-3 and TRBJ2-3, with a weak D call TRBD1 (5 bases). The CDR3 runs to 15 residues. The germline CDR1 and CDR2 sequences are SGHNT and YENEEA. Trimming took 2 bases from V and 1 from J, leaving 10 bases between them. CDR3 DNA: TGTGCCAGCAGCTTATCAACGACAGGCACAGATACGCAGTATTTT. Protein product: CASSLSTTGTDTQYF.

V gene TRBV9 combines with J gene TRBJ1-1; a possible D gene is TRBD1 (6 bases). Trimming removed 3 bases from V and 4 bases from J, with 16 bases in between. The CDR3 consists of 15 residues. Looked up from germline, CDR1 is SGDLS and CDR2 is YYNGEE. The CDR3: CASSGEQGWGTEAFF. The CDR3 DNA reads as TGTGCCAGCAGCGGGGAGCAGGGGTGGGGCACTGAAGCTTTCTTT.

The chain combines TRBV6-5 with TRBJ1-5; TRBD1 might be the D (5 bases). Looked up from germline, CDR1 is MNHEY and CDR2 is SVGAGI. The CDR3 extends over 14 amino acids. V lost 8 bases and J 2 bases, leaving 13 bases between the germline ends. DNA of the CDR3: TGTGCCAGCTTCCCGGCGGGGGGCAATCAGCCCCAGCATTTT. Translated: CASFPAGGNQPQHF.

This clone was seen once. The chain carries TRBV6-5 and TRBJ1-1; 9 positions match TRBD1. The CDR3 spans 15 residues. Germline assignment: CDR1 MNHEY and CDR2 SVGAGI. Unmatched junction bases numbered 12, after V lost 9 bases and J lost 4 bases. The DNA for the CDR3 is TGTGCCAGTTATTTTACAGGGGGCGAGGGCACTGAAGCTTTCTTT. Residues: CASYFTGGEGTEAFF.

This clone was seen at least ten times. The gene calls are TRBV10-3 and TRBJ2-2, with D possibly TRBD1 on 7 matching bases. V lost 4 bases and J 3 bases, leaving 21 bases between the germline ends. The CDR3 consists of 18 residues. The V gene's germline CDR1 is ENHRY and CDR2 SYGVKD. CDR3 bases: TGTGCCATCAGTGCCCTCTTCTCGGACAGGAGGGACACCGGGGAGCTGTTTTTT. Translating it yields CAISALFSDRRDTGELFF.

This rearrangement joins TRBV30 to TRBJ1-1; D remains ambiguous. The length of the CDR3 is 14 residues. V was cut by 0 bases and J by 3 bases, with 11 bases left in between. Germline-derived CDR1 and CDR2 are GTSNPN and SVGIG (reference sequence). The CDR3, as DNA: TGTGCCTGGAGTGTACCCTCCCGGTACACTGAAGCTTTCTTT. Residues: CAWSVPSRYTEAFF. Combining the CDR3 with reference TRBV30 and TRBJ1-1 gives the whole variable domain SQTIHQWPATLVQPVGSPLSLECTVEGTSNPNLYWYRQAAGRGLQLLFYSVGIGQISSEVPQNLSASRPQDRQFILSSKKLLLSDSGFYLCAWSVPSRYTEAFFGQGTRLTVV.

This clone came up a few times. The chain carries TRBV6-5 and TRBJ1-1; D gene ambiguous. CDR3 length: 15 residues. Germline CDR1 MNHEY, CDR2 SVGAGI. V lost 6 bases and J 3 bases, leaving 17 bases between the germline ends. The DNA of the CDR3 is TGTGCCAGCAGGGATCAACGAGGGCGTGACACTGAAGCTTTCTTT. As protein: CASRDQRGRDTEAFF.

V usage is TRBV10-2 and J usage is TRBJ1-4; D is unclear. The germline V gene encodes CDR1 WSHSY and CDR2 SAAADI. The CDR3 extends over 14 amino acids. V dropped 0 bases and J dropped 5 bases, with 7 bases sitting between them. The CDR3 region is CASSESVENEKLFF. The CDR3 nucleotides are TGCGCCAGCAGTGAGTCGGTAGAAAATGAAAAACTGTTTTTT.